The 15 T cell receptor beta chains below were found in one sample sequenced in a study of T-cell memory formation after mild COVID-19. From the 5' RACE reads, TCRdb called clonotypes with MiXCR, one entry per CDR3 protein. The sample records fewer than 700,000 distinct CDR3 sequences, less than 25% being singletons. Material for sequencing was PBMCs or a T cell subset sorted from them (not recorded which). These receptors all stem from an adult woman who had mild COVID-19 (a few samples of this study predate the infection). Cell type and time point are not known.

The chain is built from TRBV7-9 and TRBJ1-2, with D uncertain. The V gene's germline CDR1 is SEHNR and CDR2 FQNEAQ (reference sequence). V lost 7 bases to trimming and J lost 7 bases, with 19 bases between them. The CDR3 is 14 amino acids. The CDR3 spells CASIPREVGVGYTF. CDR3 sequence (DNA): TGTGCCAGCATTCCGCGAGAAGTCGGGGTTGGCTACACCTTC.

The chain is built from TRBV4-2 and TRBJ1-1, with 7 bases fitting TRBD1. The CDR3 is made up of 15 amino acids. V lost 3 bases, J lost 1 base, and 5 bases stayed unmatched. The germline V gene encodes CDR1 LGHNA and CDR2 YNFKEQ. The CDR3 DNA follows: TGTGCCAGCAGCCAGTCGGGACAGTGGAACACTGAAGCTTTCTTT. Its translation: CASSQSGQWNTEAFF.

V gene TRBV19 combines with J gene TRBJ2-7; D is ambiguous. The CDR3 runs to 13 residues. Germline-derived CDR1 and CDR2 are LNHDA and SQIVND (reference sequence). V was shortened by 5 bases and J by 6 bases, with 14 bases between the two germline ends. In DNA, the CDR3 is TGTGCCAGTAGTCTTACCCGATTCGGCGAGCAGTACTTC. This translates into CASSLTRFGEQYF.

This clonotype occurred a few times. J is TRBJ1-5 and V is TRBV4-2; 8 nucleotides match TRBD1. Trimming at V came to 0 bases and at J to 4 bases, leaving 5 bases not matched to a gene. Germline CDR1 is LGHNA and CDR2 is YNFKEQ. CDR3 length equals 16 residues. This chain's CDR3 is CASSQEGQGPNQPQHF. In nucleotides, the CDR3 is TGTGCCAGCAGCCAAGAAGGACAGGGACCGAATCAGCCCCAGCATTTT.

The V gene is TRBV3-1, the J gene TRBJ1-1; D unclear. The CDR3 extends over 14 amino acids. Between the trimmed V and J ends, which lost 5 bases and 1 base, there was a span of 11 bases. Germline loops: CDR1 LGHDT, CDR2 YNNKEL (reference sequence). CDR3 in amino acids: CASSEMAGNTEAFF. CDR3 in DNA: TGTGCCAGCAGCGAAATGGCCGGGAACACTGAAGCTTTCTTT.

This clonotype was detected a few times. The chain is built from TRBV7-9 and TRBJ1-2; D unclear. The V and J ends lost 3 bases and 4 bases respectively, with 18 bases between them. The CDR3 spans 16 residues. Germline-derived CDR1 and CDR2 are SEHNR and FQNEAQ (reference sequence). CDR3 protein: CASSFTPGSRLYGYTF. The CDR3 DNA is TGTGCCAGCAGCTTTACCCCGGGCAGTCGACTCTATGGCTACACCTTC.

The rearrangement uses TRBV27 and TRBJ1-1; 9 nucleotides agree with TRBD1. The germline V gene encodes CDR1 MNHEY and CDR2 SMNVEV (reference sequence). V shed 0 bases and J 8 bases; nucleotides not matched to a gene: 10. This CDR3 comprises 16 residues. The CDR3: CASSLSGQGTYPEAFF. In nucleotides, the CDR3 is TGTGCCAGCAGTTTATCGGGACAGGGTACCTACCCCGAAGCTTTCTTT.

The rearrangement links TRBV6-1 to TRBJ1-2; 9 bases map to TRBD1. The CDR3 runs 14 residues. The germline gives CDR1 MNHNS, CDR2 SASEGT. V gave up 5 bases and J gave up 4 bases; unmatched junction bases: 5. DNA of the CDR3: TGTGCCAGCAGTACGGACAGGGGCGTCTATGGCTACACCTTC. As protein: CASSTDRGVYGYTF.

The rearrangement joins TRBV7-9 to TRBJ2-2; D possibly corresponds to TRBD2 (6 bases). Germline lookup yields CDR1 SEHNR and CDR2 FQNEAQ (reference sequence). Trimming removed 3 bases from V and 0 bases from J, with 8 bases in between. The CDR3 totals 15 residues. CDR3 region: CASSFRGTNTGELFF. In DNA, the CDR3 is TGTGCCAGCAGCTTCCGGGGGACGAACACCGGGGAGCTGTTTTTT.

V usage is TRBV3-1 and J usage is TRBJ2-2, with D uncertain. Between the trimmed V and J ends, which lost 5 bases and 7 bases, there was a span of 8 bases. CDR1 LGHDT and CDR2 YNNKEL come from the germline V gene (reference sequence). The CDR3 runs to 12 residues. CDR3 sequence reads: CASSFIFGELFF. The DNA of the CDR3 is TGTGCCAGCAGCTTTATCTTCGGGGAGCTGTTTTTT.

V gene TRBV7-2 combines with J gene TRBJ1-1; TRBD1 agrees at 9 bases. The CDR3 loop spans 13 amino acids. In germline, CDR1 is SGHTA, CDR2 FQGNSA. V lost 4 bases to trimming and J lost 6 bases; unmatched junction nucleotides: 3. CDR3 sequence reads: CASSSGQGPEAFF. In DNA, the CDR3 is TGTGCCAGCAGCTCGGGACAGGGCCCTGAAGCTTTCTTT.

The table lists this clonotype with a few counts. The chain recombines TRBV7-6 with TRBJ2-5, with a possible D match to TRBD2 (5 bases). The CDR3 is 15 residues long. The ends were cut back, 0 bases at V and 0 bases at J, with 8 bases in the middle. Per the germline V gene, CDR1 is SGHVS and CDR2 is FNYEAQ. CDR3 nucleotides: TGTGCCAGCAGCTTAGCCCCCGGGGACCAAGAGACCCAGTACTTC. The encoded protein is CASSLAPGDQETQYF.

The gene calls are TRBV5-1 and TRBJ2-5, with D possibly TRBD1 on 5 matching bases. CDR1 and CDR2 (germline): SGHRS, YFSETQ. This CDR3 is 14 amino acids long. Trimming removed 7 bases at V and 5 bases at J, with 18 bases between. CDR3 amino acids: CASGEQEFRETQYF. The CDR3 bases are TGCGCCAGCGGGGAACAGGAGTTCCGGGAGACCCAGTACTTC.

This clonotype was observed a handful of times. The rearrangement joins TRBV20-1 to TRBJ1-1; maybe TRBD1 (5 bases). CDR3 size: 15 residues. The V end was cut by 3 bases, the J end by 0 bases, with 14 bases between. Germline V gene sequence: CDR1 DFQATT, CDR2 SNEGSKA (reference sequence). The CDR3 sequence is CSASRGLLMNTEAFF. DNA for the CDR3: TGCAGTGCTAGTAGGGGTCTCCTAATGAACACTGAAGCTTTCTTT.

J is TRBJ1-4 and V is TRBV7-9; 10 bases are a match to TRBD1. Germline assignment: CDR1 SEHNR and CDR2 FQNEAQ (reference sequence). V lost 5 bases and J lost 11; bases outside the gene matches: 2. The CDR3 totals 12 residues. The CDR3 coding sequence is TGTGCCAGCAGCCAGACAGGGGGCAAACTGTTTTTT. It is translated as CASSQTGGKLFF.